This T cell receptor beta chain appears in the sequencing data of a study of CXCR3-negative and CXCR3-positive naive CD8 T cells. Background on the study: The study obtained 130 million to 150 million TRB reads, about 1.5 +/- 0.3 million per library.

Points from the study as a whole: Within a donor, both naive subsets shared TRBV-TRBJ usage, unlike memory cells. Naive CXCR3-positive cells had TRB CDR3s more hydrophobic than those of CXCR3-negative naive cells.

This CDR3 region has 14 residues. Germline CDR1 is LGHNA and CDR2 is YSLEER. As to this clonotype: Its specificity is unknown.

TRB cDNA was prepared as libraries by UMI-labeled 5' RACE. From the 5' RACE reads, TCRdb lists one entry per CDR3 protein and no DNA. This sample carries 130,000 to 150,000 distinct CDR3 sequences, with over 0.25% going to the ten biggest clones. The J gene is TRBJ2-7, the V gene TRBV4-3; TCRdb indicates TRBD1, and absent DNA this call remains unverified. The source material was naive CXCR3+ CD8+ T cells from blood. The subset is: CD45RO-CCR7+CD27+CD95- naive CD8+ T cells expressing CXCR3 (TNR3+). The sequence was collected from a human donor in good health. Some clones in this sample may be carry-over from other donors' samples. This CDR3 is CASSQDGGPFEQYF.